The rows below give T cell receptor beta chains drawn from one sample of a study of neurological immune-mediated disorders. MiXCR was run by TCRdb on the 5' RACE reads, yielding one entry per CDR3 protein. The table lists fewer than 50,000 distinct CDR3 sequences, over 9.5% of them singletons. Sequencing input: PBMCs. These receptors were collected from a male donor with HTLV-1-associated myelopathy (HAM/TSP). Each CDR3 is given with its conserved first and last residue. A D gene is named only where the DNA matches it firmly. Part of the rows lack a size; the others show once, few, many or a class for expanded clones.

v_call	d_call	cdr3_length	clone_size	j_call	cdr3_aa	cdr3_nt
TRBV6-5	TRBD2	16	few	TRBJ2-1	CASRPYPGLVTDEQFF	TGTGCCAGCAGGCCGTATCCGGGACTAGTCACCGATGAGCAGTTCTTC
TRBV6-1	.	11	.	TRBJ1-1	CASSTQTEAFF	TGTGCCAGCAGTACCCAGACTGAAGCTTTCTTT
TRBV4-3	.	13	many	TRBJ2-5	CASSQNFGETQYF	TGCGCCAGCAGCCAAAACTTCGGGGAGACCCAGTACTTC
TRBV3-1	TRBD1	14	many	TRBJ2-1	CASRDRGSYNEQFF	TGTGCCAGCCGGGACAGGGGTTCCTACAATGAGCAGTTCTTC
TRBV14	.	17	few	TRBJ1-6	CASSQDSEGVGNSPLHF	TGTGCCAGCAGCCAAGATTCTGAGGGGGTGGGCAATTCACCCCTCCACTTT
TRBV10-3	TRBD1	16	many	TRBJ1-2	CAISASAEQGNYGYTF	TGTGCCATCAGTGCTTCTGCGGAACAGGGGAACTATGGCTACACCTTC
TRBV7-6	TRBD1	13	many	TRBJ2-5	CAIARDREETQYF	TGTGCCATCGCCCGGGACAGAGAAGAGACCCAGTACTTC
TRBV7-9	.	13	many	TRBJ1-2	CASSPAGFGGYTF	TGTGCCAGCAGCCCCGCGGGGTTTGGTGGCTACACCTTC
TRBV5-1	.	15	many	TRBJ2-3	CASSSSLRVQGTQYF	TGCGCCAGCAGCTCCTCTTTGCGGGTCCAGGGTACGCAGTATTTT
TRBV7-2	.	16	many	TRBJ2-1	CASSRTRGSSYNEQFF	TGTGCCAGCAGCCGTACTAGGGGGAGCTCCTACAATGAGCAGTTCTTC
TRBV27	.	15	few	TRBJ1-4	CASSSGRGTNEKLFF	TGTGCCAGCAGTTCCGGACGGGGGACGAATGAAAAACTGTTTTTT
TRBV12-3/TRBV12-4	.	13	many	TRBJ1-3	CASSPTVEGTIYF	TGTGCCAGCAGTCCGACAGTGGAAGGCACCATATATTTT
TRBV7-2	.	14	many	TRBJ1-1	CASSPQFMNTEAFF	TGTGCCAGCAGCCCGCAGTTTATGAACACTGAAGCTTTCTTT
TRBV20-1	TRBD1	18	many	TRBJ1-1	CSARDAFRGAIVNTEAFF	TGCAGTGCTAGAGATGCTTTCAGGGGGGCCATCGTGAACACTGAAGCTTTCTTT
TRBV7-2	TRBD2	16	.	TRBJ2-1	CASSSLAGDRWNERFF	TGTGCCAGCAGCTCACTAGCGGGGGACCGCTGGAACGAGCGGTTCTTC
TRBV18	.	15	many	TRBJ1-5	CASSPSVFGNQPQHF	TGTGCCAGCTCACCATCGGTATTCGGCAATCAGCCCCAGCATTTT
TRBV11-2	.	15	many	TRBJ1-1	CASSLNWEGDTEAFF	TGTGCCAGCAGCTTAAATTGGGAAGGGGACACTGAAGCTTTCTTT
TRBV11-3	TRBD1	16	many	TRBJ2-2	CASSLRRQGTTGELFF	TGTGCCAGCAGCTTACGCCGACAGGGTACGACCGGGGAGCTGTTTTTT
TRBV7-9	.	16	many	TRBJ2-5	CASSLILRLLGETQYF	TGTGCCAGCAGCTTAATTTTGCGACTCTTGGGTGAGACCCAGTACTTC
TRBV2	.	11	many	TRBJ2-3	CASSQEDTQYF	TGTGCCAGCAGTCAGGAGGATACGCAGTATTTT
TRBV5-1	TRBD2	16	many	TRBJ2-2	CASSLTSGESPGELFF	TGCGCCAGCAGCTTAACTAGCGGGGAATCCCCCGGGGAGCTGTTTTTT
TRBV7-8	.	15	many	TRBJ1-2	CASSLPTGLGSVYTF	TGTGCCAGCAGCTTACCTACAGGGTTAGGATCGGTCTACACCTTC
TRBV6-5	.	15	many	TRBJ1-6	CASSYSAGTGSPLHF	TGTGCCAGCAGTTACTCGGCGGGGACGGGTTCACCCCTCCACTTT
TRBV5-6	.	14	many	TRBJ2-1	CASSSTGVRNEQFF	TGTGCCAGCAGCTCGACGGGGGTGCGGAATGAGCAGTTCTTC
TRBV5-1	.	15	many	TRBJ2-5	CASSSSILETETQYF	TGCGCCAGCAGCTCCTCAATACTAGAGACTGAGACCCAGTACTTC
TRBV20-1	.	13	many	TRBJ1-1	CSASALGGTEAFF	TGCAGTGCTAGTGCCCTCGGGGGAACTGAAGCTTTCTTT
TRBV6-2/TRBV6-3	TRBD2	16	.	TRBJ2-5	CASSYGTSGGQETQYF	TGTGCCAGCAGTTACGGGACTAGCGGGGGTCAAGAGACCCAGTACTTC
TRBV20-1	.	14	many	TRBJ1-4	CSARHGATNEKLFF	TGCAGTGCTAGACACGGGGCAACTAATGAAAAACTGTTTTTT
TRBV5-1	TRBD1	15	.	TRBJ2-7	CASSPEDRASDEQYF	TGCGCCAGCAGCCCCGAGGACAGGGCCTCCGACGAGCAGTACTTC
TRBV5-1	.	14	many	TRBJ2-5	CASSLSYSQETQYF	TGCGCCAGCAGCTTGTCCTATAGCCAAGAGACCCAGTACTTC
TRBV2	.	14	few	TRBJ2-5	CASSRTAQQETQYF	TGTGCCAGCAGTCGGACGGCCCAGCAAGAGACCCAGTACTTC
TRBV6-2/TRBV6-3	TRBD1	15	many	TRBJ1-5	CASSSTGSGTQPQHF	TGTGCCAGCAGCTCGACAGGGTCGGGAACTCAGCCCCAGCATTTT
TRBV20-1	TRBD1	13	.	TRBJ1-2	CSAWDSLNYGYTF	TGCAGTGCTTGGGACAGTCTCAACTATGGCTACACCTTC
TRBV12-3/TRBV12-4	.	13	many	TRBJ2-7	CASSFKVAYEQYF	TGTGCCAGCAGTTTTAAGGTAGCCTACGAGCAGTACTTC
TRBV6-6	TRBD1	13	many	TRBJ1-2	CASSYGTGPGYTF	TGTGCCAGCAGTTACGGGACAGGGCCCGGCTACACCTTC
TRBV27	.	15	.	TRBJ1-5	CASSSSGAGNQPQHF	TGTGCCAGCAGTTCATCGGGAGCGGGCAATCAGCCCCAGCATTTT
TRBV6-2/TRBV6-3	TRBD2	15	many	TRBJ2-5	CASSSVTSGEETQYF	TGTGCCAGCAGTTCTGTGACTAGCGGGGAAGAGACCCAGTACTTC
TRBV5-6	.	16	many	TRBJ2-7	CASRIEKGRGTYEQYF	TGTGCCAGCAGAATCGAAAAGGGGAGGGGGACCTACGAGCAGTACTTC
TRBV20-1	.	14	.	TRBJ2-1	CSATHWDPYNEQFF	TGCAGTGCTACCCATTGGGACCCCTACAATGAGCAGTTCTTC
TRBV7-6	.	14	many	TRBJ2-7	CASSPTEGSYEQYF	TGTGCCAGCAGCCCGACAGAAGGGTCCTACGAGCAGTACTTC
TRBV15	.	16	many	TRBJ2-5	CTTSTWDTFTQETQYF	TGTACCACCAGCACCTGGGACACCTTTACACAAGAGACCCAGTACTTC
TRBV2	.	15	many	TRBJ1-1	CASRVRTGMNTEAFF	TGTGCCAGCAGAGTACGTACAGGAATGAACACTGAAGCTTTCTTT
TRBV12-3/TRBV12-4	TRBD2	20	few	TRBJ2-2	CASKRGVAGGLFVYTGELFF	TGTGCCAGCAAAAGAGGGGTAGCGGGGGGCCTTTTTGTGTACACCGGGGAGCTGTTTTTT
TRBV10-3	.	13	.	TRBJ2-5	CAISDGPPETQYF	TGTGCCATCAGTGACGGCCCACCGGAGACCCAGTACTTC